These T cell receptor beta chains were read from a single sample in a study of T cells after yellow fever vaccination. MiXCR, applied by TCRdb to the 5' RACE reads, yields one record per CDR3 protein. The sample carries about 310,000 distinct CDR3 sequences, around 3.6% recorded once. Sequenced here: PBMCs, sampled on the day of the yellow fever booster vaccination. The source is a man younger than 35 who received the YFV17D yellow fever vaccine. The CDR3 runs from the conserved cysteine through the conserved F or W. The D gene is left open where the match is weak. Rows give clone size only sometimes, using once, few, many, or a class for an expanded clone.

j_call clone_size d_call v_call cdr3_aa cdr3_nt
TRBJ2-7 NA TRBD1 TRBV11-2 CASSRDRVDHEQYF TGTGCCAGCAGCCGGGACAGGGTAGACCACGAGCAGTACTTC
TRBJ1-2 few TRBD1 TRBV5-1 CASSFGTSGTGRDGYTF TGCGCCAGCAGCTTTGGGACCTCCGGGACAGGGAGAGATGGCTACACCTTC
TRBJ1-5 many NA TRBV27 CASSFRGGQPQHF TGTGCCAGCAGTTTTCGGGGGGGCCAGCCCCAGCATTTT
TRBJ2-2 many TRBD2 TRBV5-1 CASSYTAGVTGGELFF TGCGCCAGCAGCTATACCGCGGGGGTAACAGGCGGGGAGCTGTTTTTT
TRBJ1-6 few NA TRBV5-1 CASSPLVVQGYDSPLHF TGCGCCAGCAGCCCTCTAGTAGTCCAGGGGTATGATTCACCCCTCCACTTT
TRBJ2-3 many TRBD2 TRBV12-3/TRBV12-4 CASSSGSGGDTQYF TGTGCCAGCAGTTCCGGGAGCGGGGGAGATACGCAGTATTTT
TRBJ1-5 NA TRBD1 TRBV5-5 CASSGVLQGRLGQPQHF TGTGCCAGCAGCGGGGTCTTACAGGGGCGCCTGGGTCAGCCCCAGCATTTT
TRBJ2-5 few NA TRBV7-9 CASSLFEGEPEETQYF TGTGCCAGCAGCTTATTCGAGGGGGAGCCCGAAGAGACCCAGTACTTC
TRBJ2-3 many TRBD2 TRBV5-1 CASSSTSGRTDTQYF TGCGCCAGCAGCTCAACTAGCGGCCGCACAGATACGCAGTATTTT
TRBJ1-2 NA TRBD1 TRBV7-2 CASSFRTGVEYGYTF TGTGCCAGCAGCTTCCGGACAGGGGTGGAGTATGGCTACACCTTC
TRBJ2-2 many NA TRBV12-3/TRBV12-4 CASSLFPAGRGAGELFF TGTGCCAGCAGTTTATTCCCCGCGGGTCGCGGGGCCGGGGAGCTGTTTTTT
TRBJ2-1 few TRBD1 TRBV5-1 CASQVQGGINEQFF TGCGCCAGCCAGGTACAGGGGGGAATCAATGAGCAGTTCTTC
TRBJ2-5 NA TRBD2 TRBV24-1 CATSDPSPSGARETQYF TGTGCCACCAGTGACCCCAGTCCCAGCGGGGCCCGGGAGACCCAGTACTTC
TRBJ2-6 NA TRBD1 TRBV19 CASIDRGAGANVLTF TGTGCCAGTATCGACAGGGGAGCAGGGGCCAACGTCCTGACTTTC
TRBJ2-5 NA NA TRBV7-2 CASSLDQQETQYF TGTGCCAGCAGCTTAGACCAACAAGAGACCCAGTACTTC
TRBJ2-3 many TRBD1 TRBV5-1 CASSLEHRDSTQYF TGCGCCAGCAGCTTGGAACACCGGGACAGTACGCAGTATTTT
TRBJ2-3 NA TRBD1 TRBV18 CASSPEAGGTDTQYF TGTGCCAGCTCACCCGAGGCAGGGGGTACAGATACGCAGTATTTT
TRBJ2-1 many TRBD2 TRBV12-3/TRBV12-4 CASSFGGRGLAGGLNEQFF TGTGCCAGCAGTTTTGGCGGGAGAGGACTAGCGGGGGGGCTGAATGAGCAGTTCTTC
TRBJ2-7 few NA TRBV5-4 CASRDRGSQQYF TGTGCCAGCAGAGACAGAGGATCCCAGCAGTACTTC
TRBJ2-3 many NA TRBV4-1 CASSQGSGTQYF TGCGCCAGCAGCCAAGGTAGTGGTACGCAGTATTTT
TRBJ2-1 many NA TRBV12-3/TRBV12-4 CASSGGGSREQFF TGTGCCAGCAGTGGAGGAGGGTCTCGAGAGCAGTTCTTC
TRBJ2-1 many TRBD2 TRBV20-1 CSALTGLGFYNEQFF TGCAGTGCTCTTACGGGACTAGGGTTTTACAATGAGCAGTTCTTC
TRBJ1-2 many NA TRBV5-1 CASSLGEPSGYTF TGCGCCAGCAGCTTGGGGGAACCATCAGGCTACACCTTC
TRBJ1-2 many NA TRBV5-6 CASSLGAERSGYTF TGTGCCAGCAGCTTGGGGGCAGAAAGGTCTGGCTACACCTTC
TRBJ1-2 many NA TRBV9 CASSVSDRLSGYTF TGTGCCAGCAGCGTAAGTGACAGGCTAAGTGGCTACACCTTC
TRBJ1-1 NA NA TRBV7-2 CASKSGMNTEAFF TGTGCCAGCAAGTCGGGAATGAACACTGAAGCTTTCTTT
TRBJ2-3 many TRBD2 TRBV20-1 CSARWFPAGDTDTQYF TGCAGTGCTAGGTGGTTTCCAGCGGGGGACACAGATACGCAGTATTTT
TRBJ2-1 many TRBD2 TRBV29-1 CSVEEGGEQFF TGCAGCGTTGAAGAGGGGGGGGAGCAGTTCTTC
TRBJ2-1 many NA TRBV4-3 CASSQDAQGNEQFF TGCGCCAGCAGCCAAGATGCTCAGGGCAATGAGCAGTTCTTC
TRBJ1-2 NA TRBD1 TRBV6-1 CASHVGTGPYGYTF TGTGCCAGCCACGTGGGGACAGGCCCCTATGGCTACACCTTC